This entry concerns a single T cell receptor (beta chain). Its specificity is unknown. Trimming at V came to 5 bases and at J to 6 bases, leaving 7 bases not matched to a gene. Germline CDR1 is SGDLS and CDR2 is YYNGEE. The CDR3 runs to 16 residues. This PCR relied on a set of 60 Vbeta primers and 13 Jbeta primers. The repertoire was sequenced with immunoSEQ multiplex PCR; TCRdb's copy has only in-frame clones and lacks some. Here the sample spans some 98,000 clones, roughly three quarters being singletons. These data are taken from a study of cytomegalovirus exposure and HLA in healthy donors. Overall study results and limits: The authors assumed roughly uniform sequencing depth across donors for presence/absence analyses. In an earlier analysis, most TCR beta V segments were productive about 87% or about 30% of the time.

The V call is TRBV9, the J call TRBJ2-1; 14 positions agree with TRBD2. The source is a female donor in good health and CMV-seronegative. Material: PBMCs. The CDR3 DNA reads as TGTGCCAGCAGGGGGACTAGCGGGAGAGTCGGCAATGAGCAGTTCTTC. This encodes CASRGTSGRVGNEQFF.